A single sample gave rise to the 17 T cell receptor beta chains below, sequenced in a study of T cells expressing NK-cell markers. Following a re-call of the 5' RACE reads, TCRdb has one entry per CDR3 protein and lacks DNA. This sample's table has 200,000 to 300,000 distinct CDR3 sequences. Input material: blood T cells: a sorted CD56 or NKG2C T cell subset, CD4+ or CD8+ T cells, or bulk PBMC T cells (not recorded which). These receptors were obtained from a man aged 18 to 30 in good health.

The chain carries TRBV24-1 and TRBJ2-1; with no DNA, the TCRdb D assignment of TRBD1 cannot be verified. The CDR3 sequence is 16 residues long. Looked up from germline, CDR1 is KGHDR and CDR2 is SFDVKD. This CDR3 is CATSDAGTEEEDEQFF.

The rearrangement joins TRBV11-2 to TRBJ1-3. The CDR3 contains 15 residues. The V gene's germline CDR1 is SGHAT and CDR2 FQNNGV. CDR3 residues: CASSLDGGPGNTIYF.

V usage is TRBV5-1 and J usage is TRBJ1-4; the TRBD1 assignment by TCRdb is unverifiable without DNA. CDR1 SGHRS and CDR2 YFSETQ come from the germline V gene. The CDR3 sequence is 15 residues long. The CDR3 sequence is CASSNNQGTNEKLFF.

The chain recombines TRBV12-3 or TRBV12-4 with TRBJ2-4; TCRdb names TRBD1, which stays unverified in the absence of DNA. This CDR3 has 13 residues. This CDR3 is CASSFGDGDIQYF.

The rearrangement joins TRBV12-3 or TRBV12-4 to TRBJ1-1; TCRdb's D call of TRBD1 is untestable without DNA. The length of the CDR3 is 14 residues. CDR3 sequence: CASSWDTPNTEAFF.

The V gene is TRBV11-2, the J gene TRBJ1-5; TCRdb's D call, TRBD1, is unchecked because there is no DNA. The germline gives CDR1 SGHAT, CDR2 FQNNGV. CDR3 length equals 15 residues. This CDR3 is CASSLTTGRYQPQHF.

The J gene is TRBJ1-1, the V gene TRBV2. Germline assignment: CDR1 SNHLY and CDR2 FYNNEI. CDR3 length: 14 residues. This CDR3 is CATSTGVLNTEAFF.

The J gene is TRBJ2-5, the V gene TRBV4-2; without DNA, the TCRdb call of TRBD1 cannot be checked. This CDR3 is built from 16 residues. Germline CDR1 LGHNA, CDR2 YNFKEQ. The CDR3 protein is CASSQDRADGGETQYF.

J is TRBJ2-5 and V is TRBV14. CDR1 and CDR2 (germline): SGHDN, FVKESK. CDR3 size: 14 residues. The CDR3 region is CASSPLLGVETQYF.

V usage is TRBV24-1 and J usage is TRBJ2-3. The CDR3 is 13 amino acids. Germline loops: CDR1 KGHDR, CDR2 SFDVKD. Here the CDR3 reads CATSDLDGDTQYF.

The rearrangement joins TRBV7-2 to TRBJ2-5. Germline assignment: CDR1 SGHTA and CDR2 FQGNSA. The CDR3 has 17 residues. CDR3 sequence: CASSTQVGVGRIETQYF.

This chain connects TRBV20-1 to TRBJ1-5. This CDR3 comprises 15 residues. Per the germline V gene, CDR1 is DFQATT and CDR2 is SNEGSKA (reference sequence). Here the CDR3 reads CSAKPGPGSNQPQHF.

The CDR3: CSALTGTTYEQYF. The V call is TRBV20-1, the J call TRBJ2-7; the D call from TCRdb, TRBD2, cannot be confirmed without DNA. The CDR3 extends over 13 amino acids. From germline, CDR1 is DFQATT and CDR2 SNEGSKA (reference sequence).

The rearrangement links TRBV7-9 to TRBJ1-1; TCRdb outputs TRBD1, but without DNA this stays unchecked. The germline gives CDR1 SEHNR, CDR2 FQNEAQ (reference sequence). The CDR3 consists of 13 residues. CDR3 sequence reads: CASRQGAGTEAFF.

The V call is TRBV9, the J call TRBJ2-2; as DNA is missing, the TRBD1 call by TCRdb cannot be tested. There are 16 residues in the CDR3. CDR1 is SGDLS, CDR2 YYNGEE, per germline. CDR3 loop: CASSARGTGTTGELFF.

The gene calls are TRBV5-1 and TRBJ2-1; TCRdb names TRBD2, which stays unverified in the absence of DNA. CDR3 size: 17 residues. The germline CDR1 and CDR2 sequences are SGHRS and YFSETQ. The CDR3 spells CASSLGQTSGSLYEQFF.

V is TRBV12-3 or TRBV12-4 and J is TRBJ1-1; the D call from TCRdb, TRBD1, cannot be confirmed without DNA. The CDR3 has 14 residues. CDR3 residues: CASRQGQTDTEAFF.